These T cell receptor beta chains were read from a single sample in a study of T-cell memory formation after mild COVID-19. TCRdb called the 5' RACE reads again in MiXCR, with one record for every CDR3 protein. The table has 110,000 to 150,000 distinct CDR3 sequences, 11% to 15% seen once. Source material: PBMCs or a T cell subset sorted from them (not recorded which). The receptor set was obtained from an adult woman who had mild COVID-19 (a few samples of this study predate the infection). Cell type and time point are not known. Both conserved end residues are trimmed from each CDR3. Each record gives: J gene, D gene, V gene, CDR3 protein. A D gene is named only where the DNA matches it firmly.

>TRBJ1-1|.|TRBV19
ASNTGFMNTEAF
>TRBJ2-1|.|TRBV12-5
ASGLYINEQF
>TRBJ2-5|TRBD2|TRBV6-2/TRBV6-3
ASSYTIGTSAYQETQY
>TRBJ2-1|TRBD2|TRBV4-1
ASSPPNGGGFNEQF
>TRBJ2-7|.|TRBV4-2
ASSQEGQSSYEQY
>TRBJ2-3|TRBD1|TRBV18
ASSRGQGTDTQY
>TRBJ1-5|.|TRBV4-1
ASSRNLVGQPQH
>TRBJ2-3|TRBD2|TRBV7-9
ASSYSGSGQDTQY
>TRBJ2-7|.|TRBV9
ASSVGSRASYEQY
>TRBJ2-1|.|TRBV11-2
ASSFRGRAVIDEQF
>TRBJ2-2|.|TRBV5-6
ASSLRRDNTGELF
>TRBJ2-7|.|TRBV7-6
ASSPTRAGVHYEQY
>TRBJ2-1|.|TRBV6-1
ASIERGAPNEQF
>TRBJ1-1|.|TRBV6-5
ASSYSATEAF
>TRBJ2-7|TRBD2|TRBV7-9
ASTAGGSYEQY
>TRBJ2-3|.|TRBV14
ASSQEGRSTDTQY
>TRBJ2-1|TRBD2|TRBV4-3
ASSQDVASGGFPEQF
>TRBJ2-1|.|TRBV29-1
SVEGGVDSSGFSYNEQF
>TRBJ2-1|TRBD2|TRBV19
ASSMTSGTYNEQF
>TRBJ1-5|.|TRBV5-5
ASSNATGSVGNQPQH
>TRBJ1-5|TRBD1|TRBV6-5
ASWTGGFYQPQH
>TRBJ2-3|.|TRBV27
ASSLLGLTDTQY
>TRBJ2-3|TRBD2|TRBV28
ASSFPSPAGGHTDTQY